Shown below are 26 T cell receptor beta chains from a single sample sequenced in a study of control samples from healthy donors and cancer patients (dated by TCRdb to 2019 to 2021). To prepare the library, the immunoSEQ multiplex PCR assay was applied. TCRdb took this table from immuneACCESS and kept in-frame rearrangements with V and J called. Such tables lack part of the clones; where checked against another copy, unresolved V genes explain under half of the gap, and the rest is unexplained. This sample is represented by approximately 180,000 clones; 75% to 95% of them were singletons. Around 2% of the sample is in the top ten clones. Material for sequencing was blood. These receptor sequences come from a woman between 40 and 50 years old in good health.

The chain uses TRBV9 and TRBJ2-3; tentative D call: TRBD2 (5 bases). Germline CDR1 and CDR2: SGDLS and YYNGEE. This CDR3 has 16 amino acids. Trimming left V 4 bases short and J 1 base short, with 16 bases between. CDR3 bases: TGTGCCAGCAGCCCACCCCCGGGGATGGGCACAGATACGCAGTATTTT. Translation gives CASSPPPGMGTDTQYF.

Here the CDR3 reads CASSFGTGTAANSPLHF. CDR3 coding DNA: TGCGCCAGCAGCTTTGGTACCGGGACAGCAGCTAATTCACCCCTCCACTTT. The V call is TRBV5-1, the J call TRBJ1-6, with 7 bases matching TRBD1. The V segment lost 2 bases and the J segment 6 bases; nucleotides outside the gene matches: 11. Germline V gives CDR1 SGHRS, CDR2 YFSETQ. The length of the CDR3 is 17 residues.

The chain uses TRBV11-3 and TRBJ2-5; a possible D gene is TRBD2 (5 bases). The CDR3 has 14 residues. Germline V gene sequence: CDR1 SGHNT, CDR2 YENEEA. V gave up 5 bases and J gave up 4 bases, with 14 bases separating them. CDR3: CASSRGSLGETQYF. The CDR3 DNA reads TGTGCCAGCAGCCGAGGGTCCCTGGGAGAGACCCAGTACTTC.

As concerns this clone: At the DNA level, this CDR3 is encoded by other sequences in the same sample as well. The chain recombines TRBV6-5 with TRBJ1-5, with D possibly matching TRBD1 (6 bases). The CDR3 is 14 amino acids. Trimming took 5 bases from V and 5 from J, leaving 13 bases between them. CDR1 is MNHEY and CDR2 is SVGAGI in the germline V gene. The CDR3 bases are TGTGCCAGCAGTAAACAGGGACGGGATCAGCCCCAGCATTTT. Residues: CASSKQGRDQPQHF.

CDR3 sequence (DNA): TGTGCCAGCAGTTTAACGGGGGGGTTGACCTACGAGCAGTACTTC. Translated, it gives CASSLTGGLTYEQYF. The rearrangement links TRBV27 to TRBJ2-7; 8 bases line up with TRBD2. This CDR3 has 15 amino acids. Trimming at V came to 2 bases and at J to 2 bases, leaving 5 bases not matched to a gene. The germline gives CDR1 MNHEY, CDR2 SMNVEV (reference sequence).

The chain links TRBV14 to TRBJ2-7; D gene unclear. With 0 bases removed from V and 8 bases from J, the gap between germline ends came to 8 bases. CDR1 SGHDN and CDR2 FVKESK come from the germline V gene. The CDR3 extends over 12 amino acids. The CDR3 nucleotides read TGTGCCAGCAGCCAAGATACGGCGAAGCAGTACTTC. The encoded protein is CASSQDTAKQYF.

The chain couples TRBV12-5 to TRBJ2-5, with 7 bases aligning to TRBD1. The CDR3 is made up of 16 amino acids. Germline values: CDR1 LGHNT, CDR2 FRNRAP. Losses at the gene ends were 4 bases for V and 2 bases for J; bases not matched to a gene: 10. In DNA form, the CDR3 reads TGTGCTAGTGGTTGGGGGACAGAGGATTCGCAAGAGACCCAGTACTTC. Translating it yields CASGWGTEDSQETQYF.

V is TRBV6-5 and J is TRBJ1-2; no clear D gene. The V gene lost 6 bases and the J gene lost 2 bases, with 7 bases spanning the gap. Germline lookup yields CDR1 MNHEY and CDR2 SVGAGI. The CDR3 is made up of 12 amino acids. CDR3 sequence (DNA): TGTGCCAGCAGCGGCAGAAACTATGGCTACACCTTC. Translating gives CASSGRNYGYTF.

The CDR3 spells CASSGQGWNEQFF. CDR3 coding DNA: TGCGCCAGCAGCGGACAGGGGTGGAATGAGCAGTTCTTC. The chain uses TRBV5-1 and TRBJ2-1; TRBD1 matches at 9 bases. The CDR3 sequence is 13 residues long. V lost 4 bases to trimming and J lost 7 bases; unmatched junction nucleotides: 3. Per the germline V gene, CDR1 is SGHRS and CDR2 is YFSETQ.

This chain links TRBV5-1 with TRBJ1-4; TRBD1 is a possible D gene (5 bases). CDR1 is SGHRS, CDR2 YFSETQ, per germline. The CDR3 is made up of 12 amino acids. V lost 4 bases, J lost 8 bases, and 9 bases lay in between. CDR3 sequence (DNA): TGCGCCAGCAGCAGCCCAGGGGAAAAACTGTTTTTT. Translating it yields CASSSPGEKLFF.

The chain employs TRBV4-1 and TRBJ2-1; D not resolved. Between the trimmed V and J ends, which lost 4 bases and 8 bases, there was a span of 15 bases. Per the germline V gene, CDR1 is MGHRA and CDR2 is YSYEKL. The CDR3 contains 14 residues. This CDR3 is CASSLGRYTDEQFF. CDR3 DNA sequence: TGCGCCAGCAGCCTGGGCCGGTATACTGATGAGCAGTTCTTC.

This sequence joins TRBV7-9 and TRBJ1-6; D is unresolved. CDR1 and CDR2 from the germline V gene are SEHNR and FQNEAQ (reference sequence). CDR3 length equals 14 residues. Trimming left V 5 bases short and J 10 bases short, with 15 bases between. The CDR3 protein is CASSPVDGYSPLHF. The CDR3 nucleotides read TGTGCCAGCAGCCCGGTGGACGGATACTCACCCCTCCACTTT.

This clone was seen only once. The chain is built from TRBV6-5 and TRBJ2-7; TRBD2 agrees at 11 bases. V shed 7 bases, J shed 3 bases, and the junction held 8 bases outside the gene matches. CDR3 length: 15 amino acids. CDR1 and CDR2 from the germline V gene are MNHEY and SVGAGI. In DNA form, the CDR3 reads TGTGCCAGCACCCGATGGCTAGCGGGGGGCTACGAGCAGTACTTC. Encoded protein: CASTRWLAGGYEQYF.

The rearrangement joins TRBV19 to TRBJ1-5; D uncertain. Germline V gene lookup returns CDR1 LNHDA and CDR2 SQIVND (reference sequence). Between the trimmed V and J ends, which lost 3 bases and 7 bases, there was a span of 13 bases. The length of the CDR3 is 14 residues. CDR3 protein: CASSIGTQGQPQHF. CDR3 in DNA: TGTGCCAGTAGTATCGGCACCCAAGGACAGCCCCAGCATTTT.

This clone showed up just once. The rearrangement links TRBV5-4 to TRBJ2-5; 8 bases match TRBD1. Germline lookup yields CDR1 SGHNT and CDR2 YYREEE (reference sequence). The V and J ends lost 5 bases and 3 bases, in that order; junction bases with no gene match: 9. CDR3 length equals 15 residues. CDR3 sequence: CASSRRDRKEETQYF. In DNA form, the CDR3 reads TGTGCCAGCAGTCGCCGGGACAGGAAAGAAGAGACCCAGTACTTC. The full variable domain, completed using reference TRBV5-4 and TRBJ2-5, is ETGVTQSPTHLIKTRGQQVTLRCSSQSGHNTVSWYQQALGQGPQFIFQYYREEENGRGNFPPRFSGLQFPNYSSELNVNALELDDSALYLCASSRRDRKEETQYFGPGTRLLVL.

V and J are TRBV20-1 and TRBJ2-5; D not resolved. Germline CDR1 DFQATT, CDR2 SNEGSKA (reference sequence). The V and J ends lost 5 bases and 0 bases respectively, with 4 bases between them. CDR3 length equals 11 residues. As DNA, the CDR3 is TGCAGTGCTCGGAACCAAGAGACCCAGTACTTC. The encoded protein is CSARNQETQYF.

The V gene is TRBV2, the J gene TRBJ2-3; D remains unclear. Trimming cost V 5 bases and J 4 bases, with 16 bases left between them. Germline V gives CDR1 SNHLY, CDR2 FYNNEI. This CDR3 is 15 amino acids long. The CDR3 DNA reads TGTGCCAGCAGTACCTTATTGGCCCCCGCAGATACGCAGTATTTT. This sequence encodes CASSTLLAPADTQYF.

This chain joins TRBV6-6 and TRBJ2-1; D remains ambiguous. CDR3 length: 11 residues. CDR1 and CDR2 from the germline V gene are MNHNY and SVGAGI (reference sequence). V was cut by 6 bases and J by 7 bases, with 7 bases left in between. DNA of the CDR3: TGTGCCAGCAGATACCAAAATGAGCAGTTCTTC. This translates into CASRYQNEQFF.

This chain uses TRBV27 with TRBJ1-2; D possibly corresponds to TRBD1 (5 bases). Trimming left V 2 bases short and J 6 bases short, with 10 bases between. Per the germline V gene, CDR1 is MNHEY and CDR2 is SMNVEV (reference sequence). The CDR3 loop spans 13 amino acids. The CDR3 loop reads CASSLGRGDGYTF. For the CDR3, the DNA is TGTGCCAGCAGTTTAGGAAGGGGTGATGGCTACACCTTC.

The chain is built from TRBV5-1 and TRBJ2-3; D uncertain. V was clipped by 0 bases and J by 6 bases, with 8 bases between them. Per the germline V gene, CDR1 is SGHRS and CDR2 is YFSETQ. This CDR3 contains 13 residues. CDR3 in DNA: TGCGCCAGCAGCTTGGAAAGGGTTGATACGCAGTATTTT. Translation gives CASSLERVDTQYF.

J is TRBJ2-1 and V is TRBV6-4; the D gene is possibly TRBD2 (5 bases). Trimming took 4 bases from V and 5 from J, leaving 9 bases between them. The germline V gene has CDR1 MRHNA and CDR2 SNTAGT. The CDR3 is made up of 13 amino acids. The CDR3 region has the DNA TGTGCCAGCAGTGTAGGACTTCACAATGAGCAGTTCTTC. Protein: CASSVGLHNEQFF.

This chain uses TRBV28 with TRBJ1-6, with 7 positions matching TRBD1. V lost 6 bases to trimming and J lost 16 bases; unmatched junction nucleotides: 6. The germline CDR1 and CDR2 sequences are MDHEN and SYDVKM. The CDR3 consists of 11 residues. CDR3 coding DNA: TGTGCCAGCAGGGGACAGCTCCAGCTCCACTTT. Its protein product is CASRGQLQLHF.

The CDR3 region has the DNA TGTGCCAGTAGCTCAACAGGGGGCTCTGGCAATCAGCCCCAGCATTTT. Amino acid sequence: CASSSTGGSGNQPQHF. The V call is TRBV19, the J call TRBJ1-5; 9 nucleotides agree with TRBD1. The V gene's germline CDR1 is LNHDA and CDR2 SQIVND (reference sequence). With 6 bases clipped from V and 2 bases from J, the junction kept 8 bases outside the gene matches. This CDR3 contains 16 residues.

V usage is TRBV5-1 and J usage is TRBJ2-2; D is unresolved. The germline gives CDR1 SGHRS, CDR2 YFSETQ. The V end lost 3 bases, the J end lost 6 bases, and 6 bases lay between the germline ends. This CDR3 is 12 amino acids long. CDR3 residues: CASSSAAGELFF. Here the CDR3 DNA reads TGCGCCAGCAGCTCCGCTGCCGGGGAGCTGTTTTTT.

The genes are TRBV14 and TRBJ1-2; 12 bases agree with TRBD1. The germline CDR1 and CDR2 sequences are SGHDN and FVKESK. The CDR3 has 14 amino acids. J gave up 8 bases and V 3 bases, and 4 bases lay outside the gene matches. The DNA for the CDR3 is TGTGCCAGCAGCCACATGGGACAGGGGGCCGGCTACACCTTC. It codes for CASSHMGQGAGYTF.

This rearrangement joins TRBV4-1 to TRBJ1-2, with no clear D. The V and J ends lost 0 bases and 2 bases respectively, with 10 bases between them. CDR3 length: 15 residues. CDR1 and CDR2 from the germline V gene are MGHRA and YSYEKL. CDR3 nucleotide sequence: TGCGCCAGCAGCCAAGATGGGGATGGGAACTATGGCTACACCTTC. Protein: CASSQDGDGNYGYTF.